These 17 T cell receptor beta chains were all obtained from the same sample, sequenced in a study of T cells in Graves' hyperthyroidism and ophthalmopathy. The investigators amplified TCR beta CDR3 regions from RNA transcripts. A set of HTBI primers served as the primers for a first-round RT-PCR of the TCR CDR3. One entry per CDR3 protein, called by TCRdb with MiXCR from the multiplex PCR reads. This table has approximately 690,000 distinct CDR3 sequences, around 21% appearing once. The sample comprised blood. Receptors originate from a man between 25 and 39 years old with Graves' ophthalmopathy.

This rearrangement joins TRBV9 to TRBJ1-6; possible D gene TRBD1, 5 bases. Germline-derived CDR1 and CDR2 are SGDLS and YYNGEE. Trimming removed 3 bases at V and 3 bases at J, with 10 bases between. The CDR3 loop spans 15 amino acids. This CDR3 reads CASSARQSYNSPLHF. The CDR3 DNA reads as TGTGCCAGCAGCGCCCGACAGAGCTATAATTCACCCCTCCACTTT.

A few counts support this clonotype. The rearrangement joins TRBV28 to TRBJ1-5, with D uncertain. The V gene's germline CDR1 is MDHEN and CDR2 SYDVKM. This CDR3 comprises 12 residues. Deletions cut 7 bases from V and 9 bases from J, with 13 bases between. This chain's CDR3 is CASKDFDGPQHF. The CDR3 coding sequence is TGTGCCAGCAAAGACTTCGACGGGCCCCAGCATTTT.

This clonotype has a count of ten or more. The chain has TRBV5-4 and TRBJ2-1; D not resolved. The germline V gene has CDR1 SGHNT and CDR2 YYREEE (reference sequence). The V end was cut by 5 bases, the J end by 0 bases, with 12 bases between. The CDR3 is made up of 15 amino acids. The CDR3 DNA is TGTGCCAGCAGGAAGACTGGGCACTCCTACAATGAGCAGTTCTTC. Protein product: CASRKTGHSYNEQFF.

This clonotype has at least ten counts. V gene TRBV11-1 combines with J gene TRBJ1-1; the match to TRBD1 covers 7 bases. Germline CDR1 SGHAT, CDR2 FQDESV (reference sequence). Trimming removed 2 bases from V and 4 bases from J; junction bases left unmatched: 4. The CDR3 contains 14 residues. For the CDR3, the DNA is TGTGCCAGCAGCTTAAACAGGGGAGGCACTGAAGCTTTCTTT. Protein sequence: CASSLNRGGTEAFF.

In this sample, this clonotype turned up a few times. V gene TRBV20-1 combines with J gene TRBJ2-7, with D possibly matching TRBD1 (5 bases). Deletions cut 5 bases from V and 3 bases from J, with 14 bases between. The germline CDR1 and CDR2 sequences are DFQATT and SNEGSKA (reference sequence). This CDR3 has 13 residues. CDR3 amino acids: CSAEHRSHYEQYF. CDR3 bases: TGCAGTGCTGAGCACAGGTCCCACTACGAGCAGTACTTC.

This clonotype was observed a handful of times. This rearrangement joins TRBV18 to TRBJ1-1; perhaps TRBD1 as D (5 bases). This CDR3 is 12 amino acids long. Per the germline V gene, CDR1 is KGHSH and CDR2 is LQKENI. With 3 bases removed from V and 6 bases from J, the gap between germline ends came to 8 bases. CDR3 residues: CASSPGPPEAFF. Written as DNA, the CDR3 is TGTGCCAGCTCACCGGGGCCCCCTGAAGCTTTCTTT.

This clonotype was recorded many times. The J gene is TRBJ2-5, the V gene TRBV11-2; 13 nucleotides align to TRBD2. Germline CDR1 is SGHAT and CDR2 is FQNNGV. The CDR3 runs to 16 residues. The ends lost 5 bases at V and 5 bases at J; junction bases unmatched: 8. The CDR3 nucleotides are TGTGCCAGCAGCCCTGGACTAGCGGGAGTTGTGGAGACCCAGTACTTC. Translating gives CASSPGLAGVVETQYF. Variable domain in full (rest from reference TRBV11-2 and TRBJ2-5): EAGVAQSPRYKIIEKRQSVAFWCNPISGHATLYWYQQILGQGPKLLIQFQNNGVVDDSQLPKDRFSAERLKGVDSTLKIQPAKLEDSAVYLCASSPGLAGVVETQYFGPGTRLLVL.

CDR3 loop: CASSESWGPTYGYTF. The CDR3 bases are TGTGCCAGCAGTGAAAGTTGGGGACCGACCTATGGCTACACCTTC. V is TRBV6-1 and J is TRBJ1-2; D is perhaps TRBD1 (5 bases). This CDR3 has 15 residues. In germline, CDR1 is MNHNS, CDR2 SASEGT. V was trimmed by 2 bases and J by 4 bases, leaving 14 bases between them.

The V call is TRBV27, the J call TRBJ2-7, with D possibly matching TRBD1 (6 bases). CDR3 length: 14 amino acids. V was shortened by 5 bases and J by 3 bases, with 14 bases between the two germline ends. Germline V gene lookup returns CDR1 MNHEY and CDR2 SMNVEV (reference sequence). CDR3 protein: CASSKQGPGYEQYF. The CDR3 DNA follows: TGTGCCAGCAGTAAACAGGGCCCGGGCTACGAGCAGTACTTC.

Only a few counts were recorded for this clonotype. The V and J genes are TRBV27 and TRBJ1-1; D ambiguous. V lost 4 bases and J lost 6, with 15 bases in between. Looked up from germline, CDR1 is MNHEY and CDR2 is SMNVEV (reference sequence). The CDR3 spans 14 residues. CDR3 coding DNA: TGTGCCAGCAGTTCCGACCTTTCGGGGTCTGAAGCTTTCTTT. The encoded protein is CASSSDLSGSEAFF.

This clonotype was seen at least ten times. V is TRBV27 and J is TRBJ2-7; D is perhaps TRBD2 (6 bases). Trimming shortened V by 5 bases and J by 6 bases, and 20 bases separated the two germline ends. The length of the CDR3 is 15 residues. Germline CDR1 reads MNHEY; CDR2 reads SMNVEV (reference sequence). The CDR3 here is CASSPQLSGKGEQYF. CDR3 nucleotide sequence: TGTGCCAGCAGTCCCCAACTTAGCGGAAAGGGCGAGCAGTACTTC.

This chain links TRBV15 with TRBJ2-1; maybe TRBD1 (5 bases). Trimming stripped 5 bases from V and 8 bases from J, with 7 bases between. The CDR3 is 11 amino acids. Germline loops: CDR1 LNHNV, CDR2 YYDKDF (reference sequence). The CDR3 DNA sequence: TGTGCCACCAGCCGCAGGGATGAGCAGTTCTTC. Translation: CATSRRDEQFF.

The chain links TRBV9 to TRBJ1-1, with no clear D. Trimming removed 0 bases from V and 1 base from J, with 10 bases in between. The CDR3 has 15 residues. Per the germline V gene, CDR1 is SGDLS and CDR2 is YYNGEE. The CDR3 reads CASSVGSLRNTEAFF. CDR3 DNA sequence: TGTGCCAGCAGCGTAGGTAGCTTGAGGAACACTGAAGCTTTCTTT.

This chain connects TRBV6-1 to TRBJ2-1; D remains unclear. Trimming took 7 bases from V and 8 from J, leaving 15 bases between them. Per the germline V gene, CDR1 is MNHNS and CDR2 is SASEGT. The CDR3 runs 13 residues. In nucleotides, the CDR3 is TGTGCCAGCACCGATAGGTTCGGCTATGAGCAGTTCTTC. Translating gives CASTDRFGYEQFF.

The chain links TRBV11-3 to TRBJ2-7; D call uncertain. The V gene lost 1 base and the J gene lost 0 bases, with 10 bases spanning the gap. The CDR3 covers 15 residues. CDR1 is SGHNT, CDR2 YENEEA, per germline. CDR3 DNA: TGTGCCAGCAGCTTAGGGAGCGAAACCTCCTACGAGCAGTACTTC. Its protein product is CASSLGSETSYEQYF.

This clonotype was detected a few times. The CDR3 DNA reads as TGTGCCAGCAGATCAACAGGGGACTACGAGCAGTACTTC. Translation: CASRSTGDYEQYF. The chain joins TRBV6-1 to TRBJ2-7, with 7 positions matching TRBD1. In germline, CDR1 is MNHNS, CDR2 SASEGT. The CDR3 covers 13 residues. The junction had 5 bases not matched to a gene; V was cut back by 6 bases and J by 3 bases.

At least ten counts were recorded for this clonotype. The chain is built from TRBV30 and TRBJ2-7; D may be TRBD2 (6 bases). Trimming took off 0 bases at V and 2 bases at J, with 14 bases between the two ends. Per germline, CDR1 GTSNPN and CDR2 SVGIG (reference sequence). CDR3 length: 15 residues. Written as DNA, the CDR3 is TGTGCCTGGAGTGTACGGAGGGGTCGCCCCTACGAGCAGTACTTC. Its translation: CAWSVRRGRPYEQYF.